The rows below give T cell receptor beta chains drawn from one sample of a study of blood T cell repertoires in COVID-19. The method was immunoSEQ multiplex PCR; TCRdb's version includes in-frame clones alone and lacks a portion of them. There are approximately 180,000 clones in the sample; 70% to 90% occur only once, and 11% lies in the top ten. Specimen: peripheral blood. The source is a human donor with active or convalescent COVID-19. The donor label of this sample is uncertain. Each CDR3 is given with its conserved first and last residue. The D gene is left open where the match is weak. Expanded clones are given a class, and other clones once, few, many or no size at all.

cdr3_length j_call clone_size v_call d_call cdr3_aa cdr3_nt
15 TRBJ2-7 . TRBV30 . CAWSRLLGSFDEQYF TGTGCCTGGAGCCGACTCCTGGGTTCTTTCGACGAGCAGTACTTC
19 TRBJ2-1 . TRBV15 TRBD2 CATSPWALAGVFSYNEQFF TGTGCCACCAGCCCGTGGGCCCTAGCGGGAGTTTTTTCCTACAATGAGCAGTTCTTC
15 TRBJ2-5 once TRBV7-3 TRBD2 CASSKAGGLWETQYF TGTGCCAGCAGCAAAGCGGGGGGGCTTTGGGAGACCCAGTACTTC
13 TRBJ2-3 . TRBV3-1/TRBV3-2 . CASSRGLTDTQYF TGTGCCAGCAGCCGGGGGCTCACAGATACGCAGTATTTT
11 TRBJ2-7 few TRBV24-1 . CATSDGVEQYF TGTGCCACCAGTGACGGTGTTGAGCAGTACTTC
15 TRBJ2-1 . TRBV5-4 TRBD2 CASSPGGDQYNEQFF TGTGCCAGCAGCCCGGGGGGGGACCAATACAATGAGCAGTTCTTC
14 TRBJ2-3 . TRBV4-2 . CASSHFLGLDTQYF TGTGCCAGCAGCCATTTCCTGGGGCTAGATACGCAGTATTTT
15 TRBJ2-7 . TRBV6-5 TRBD2 CASSFPSGPSNEQYF TGTGCCAGCAGTTTCCCTAGCGGCCCGAGCAACGAGCAGTACTTC
14 TRBJ2-3 . TRBV5-1 . CASSLADFTDTQYF TGCGCCAGCAGCTTGGCGGACTTCACAGATACGCAGTATTTT
20 TRBJ2-5 . TRBV5-5 TRBD2 CASSSLGTSGDHTDQETQYF TGTGCCAGCAGCTCTCTAGGGACTAGCGGGGACCATACGGATCAAGAGACCCAGTACTTC
16 TRBJ2-1 . TRBV7-2 TRBD2 CASSLSGLAGGNEQFF TGTGCCAGCAGCTTAAGCGGGCTAGCGGGGGGTAATGAGCAGTTCTTC
16 TRBJ1-6 . TRBV19 . CASSYGGYPNNSPLHF TGTGCCAGTAGTTATGGGGGGTACCCTAATAATTCACCCCTCCACTTT
13 TRBJ2-1 once TRBV6-2/TRBV6-3 . CASSNRGTNEQFF TGTGCCAGCAGTAACCGGGGGACCAATGAGCAGTTCTTC
17 TRBJ1-5 once TRBV28 . CASSLFVRGASGQPQHF TGTGCCAGCAGTTTATTTGTGCGGGGGGCCTCAGGTCAGCCCCAGCATTTT
12 TRBJ2-7 . TRBV24-1 . CATSDRTYEQYF TGTGCCACCAGTGACCGTACCTACGAGCAGTACTTC
13 TRBJ2-5 . TRBV5-4 . CASSFKGEETQYF TGTGCCAGCAGCTTCAAGGGGGAAGAGACCCAGTACTTC
16 TRBJ2-2 . TRBV2 . CAIIKGGYQKTGELFF TGTGCCATCATAAAGGGGGGGTACCAAAAAACCGGGGAGCTGTTTTTT
15 TRBJ1-5 . TRBV6-1 TRBD1 CASSESGTENQPQHF TGTGCCAGCAGTGAGTCCGGGACAGAGAATCAGCCCCAGCATTTT
16 TRBJ1-4 once TRBV7-2 . CASSLASRVVGEKLFF TGTGCCAGCAGCTTAGCTTCCAGGGTCGTGGGTGAAAAACTGTTTTTT
15 TRBJ2-3 . TRBV7-2 TRBD1 CASSTRQGLWDTQYF TGTGCCAGCAGCACTCGACAGGGCTTATGGGATACGCAGTATTTT
11 TRBJ1-5 . TRBV28 . CAVRSDQPQHF TGTGCAGTTCGGTCGGATCAGCCCCAGCATTTT
14 TRBJ2-1 . TRBV4-2 . CASSQDPGDNEQFF TGTGCCAGCAGCCAAGATCCGGGGGACAATGAGCAGTTCTTC
19 TRBJ2-3 . TRBV5-5 TRBD2 CASSLLALGLVYGTDTQYF TGTGCCAGCAGCTTGTTAGCTCTGGGACTAGTTTACGGCACAGATACGCAGTATTTT
13 TRBJ2-1 many TRBV5-8 . CASSFLSYNEQFF TGTGCCAGCAGCTTCCTTTCCTACAATGAGCAGTTCTTC
14 TRBJ2-5 once TRBV9 . CASSVEYREETQYF TGTGCCAGCAGCGTAGAGTACAGGGAAGAGACCCAGTACTTC
15 TRBJ2-2 once TRBV4-1 . CASSLTGGPTGELFF TGCGCCAGCAGCCTAACCGGAGGGCCCACCGGGGAGCTGTTTTTT
14 TRBJ1-5 . TRBV27 . CASSLGGSNQPQHF TGTGCCAGCAGTTTGGGCGGGAGCAATCAGCCCCAGCATTTT
15 TRBJ1-4 many TRBV14 . CASSQNQGSGVKLFF TGTGCCAGCAGCCAGAACCAGGGGTCAGGGGTAAAACTGTTTTTT
13 TRBJ1-2 . TRBV18 . CASSPTGDYGYTF TGTGCCAGCTCACCTACCGGGGACTATGGCTACACCTTC
15 TRBJ1-2 . TRBV9 . CASSVFGGQNYGYTF TGTGCCAGCAGCGTATTTGGGGGCCAAAACTATGGCTACACCTTC
11 TRBJ1-2 . TRBV29-1 . CSVVGSYGYTF TGCAGCGTTGTAGGGAGCTATGGCTACACCTTC
14 TRBJ2-5 . TRBV7-6 . CASSDRQAQETQYF TGTGCCAGCAGCGACAGACAGGCCCAAGAGACCCAGTACTTC
14 TRBJ1-6 few TRBV7-2 . CASSQGQYNSPLHF TGTGCCAGCAGCCAGGGACAATATAATTCACCCCTCCACTTT
10 TRBJ2-3 . TRBV20-1 . CSARQDTQYF TGCAGTGCACGACAGGATACGCAGTATTTT
15 TRBJ2-3 . TRBV9 TRBD1 CASSVLGGWEDTQYF TGTGCCAGCAGCGTATTAGGGGGCTGGGAAGATACGCAGTATTTT
12 TRBJ1-1 . TRBV12-3/TRBV12-4 . CASSLKAGEAFF TGTGCCAGCAGTTTGAAGGCAGGAGAAGCTTTCTTT
11 TRBJ2-5 . TRBV29-1 . CSVDRQETQYF TGCAGCGTTGACCGGCAAGAGACCCAGTACTTC
15 TRBJ1-3 . TRBV7-9 TRBD1 CASSFSQGSGNTIYF TGTGCCAGCAGCTTCTCACAGGGGTCTGGAAACACCATATATTTT
15 TRBJ2-1 . TRBV23-1 TRBD2 CASSVGREFYNEQFF TGCGCCAGCAGTGTTGGGCGGGAGTTCTACAATGAGCAGTTCTTC
12 TRBJ1-1 . TRBV2 TRBD1 CASSRQGARAFF TGTGCCAGCAGTCGACAGGGGGCTAGAGCTTTCTTT
14 TRBJ1-2 . TRBV7-2 TRBD1 CASSLDRGPYGYTF TGTGCCAGCAGCTTAGACAGGGGGCCGTATGGCTACACCTTC
13 TRBJ2-7 . TRBV5-1 . CASSGGASYEQYF TGCGCCAGCAGCGGAGGGGCGTCCTACGAGCAGTACTTC
14 TRBJ1-6 once TRBV2 TRBD1 CASSARGPNSPLHF TGTGCCAGCAGTGCCAGGGGGCCTAATTCACCCCTCCACTTT
16 TRBJ2-1 . TRBV27 . CASSSTLLGAYNEQFF TGTGCCAGCAGTTCGACCCTTCTGGGGGCTTACAATGAGCAGTTCTTC
15 TRBJ1-1 . TRBV3-1/TRBV3-2 . CASSAQIRGITEAFF TGTGCCAGCAGCGCCCAAATCAGGGGAATCACTGAAGCTTTCTTT
13 TRBJ2-1 . TRBV5-6 . CASSLSNYNEQFF TGTGCCAGCAGCCTTTCTAACTACAATGAGCAGTTCTTC
15 TRBJ2-1 . TRBV7-9 TRBD2 CASTTAGIGRQIQFF TGTGCCAGCACCACAGCAGGCATCGGGAGGCAGATACAGTTCTTC
16 TRBJ2-1 . TRBV3-1/TRBV3-2 TRBD2 CASSQVGGGPYNEQFF TGTGCCAGCAGCCAAGTGGGCGGGGGGCCCTACAATGAGCAGTTCTTC
15 TRBJ2-5 . TRBV9 TRBD1 CASSEGAGDQETQYF TGTGCCAGCAGCGAGGGGGCGGGCGACCAAGAGACCCAGTACTTC
16 TRBJ2-1 few TRBV9 . CASSVTSGLTYNEQFF TGTGCCAGCAGCGTAACGTCGGGACTGACATACAATGAGCAGTTCTTC
16 TRBJ2-3 . TRBV3-1/TRBV3-2 TRBD2 CASSQRAGGIRDTQYF TGTGCCAGCAGCCAAAGAGCGGGGGGGATCCGGGATACGCAGTATTTT
12 TRBJ1-2 . TRBV6-2/TRBV6-3 . CASSPSNYGYTF TGTGCCAGCAGTCCATCTAACTATGGCTACACCTTC
15 TRBJ1-5 . TRBV4-3 . CASSLRVGDRQPQHF TGCGCCAGCAGCCTCAGGGTAGGGGATCGCCAGCCCCAGCATTTT
16 TRBJ1-2 . TRBV27 . CASSLSYSASNYGYTF TGTGCCAGCAGTTTATCGTACAGTGCCTCCAACTATGGCTACACCTTC